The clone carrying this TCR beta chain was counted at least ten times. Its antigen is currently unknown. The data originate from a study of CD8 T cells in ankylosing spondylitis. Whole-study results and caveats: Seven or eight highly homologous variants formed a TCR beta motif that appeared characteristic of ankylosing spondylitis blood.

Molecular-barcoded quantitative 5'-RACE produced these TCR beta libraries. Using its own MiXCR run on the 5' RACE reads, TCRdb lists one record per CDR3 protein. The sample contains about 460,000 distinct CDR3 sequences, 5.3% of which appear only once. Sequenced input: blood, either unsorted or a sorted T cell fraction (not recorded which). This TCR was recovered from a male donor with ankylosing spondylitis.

CDR3 DNA sequence: TGCGCCAGCAGCTTTGAGGAAGAGACCCAGTACTTC. Residues: CASSFEEETQYF. The J gene is TRBJ2-5, the V gene TRBV5-1; no reliable D call. Deletions cut 2 bases from V and 3 bases from J, with 5 bases between. The germline V gene has CDR1 SGHRS and CDR2 YFSETQ. This CDR3 is built from 12 residues.